The 15 T cell receptor beta chains in this list originate from one sample, sequenced in a study of post-analysis software for immune sequencing data. Study results and caveats: Included in a set of four or five TRBV segments more frequent in patients than controls were TRBV5-6, TRBV5-1 and TRBV20-1.

Included in the TCR beta cDNA libraries were unique molecular identifiers. TCRdb re-called the PCR reads with MiXCR, one entry per CDR3 protein. The sample gives roughly 430,000 distinct CDR3 sequences, roughly 38% of which show up once; about 8% is in the top ten. These receptors lack a known antigen. The specimen was blood. The receptors were gathered from a girl aged 2-10 years with multiple sclerosis.

The chain joins TRBV5-1 to TRBJ2-1; maybe TRBD1 (6 bases). Per the germline V gene, CDR1 is SGHRS and CDR2 is YFSETQ. V was clipped by 0 bases and J by 6 bases, with 10 bases between them. The CDR3 is made up of 14 amino acids. CDR3 sequence: CASSLVLGANEQFF. The DNA of the CDR3 is TGCGCCAGCAGCTTGGTTCTGGGGGCCAATGAGCAGTTCTTC.

The genes are TRBV20-1 and TRBJ2-5, with D uncertain. V lost 5 bases and J 3 bases, leaving 4 bases between the germline ends. The CDR3 contains 10 residues. Germline V gene data show CDR1 as DFQATT and CDR2 as SNEGSKA (reference sequence). CDR3 region: CSAPKETQYF. CDR3 in DNA: TGCAGTGCTCCGAAAGAGACCCAGTACTTC.

This clonotype was seen repeatedly, ten times or more. The chain is built from TRBV5-5 and TRBJ2-1; D gene ambiguous. The CDR3 has 13 amino acids. V was pared by 4 bases and J by 0 bases, with 5 bases between. The germline V gene encodes CDR1 SGHKS and CDR2 YYEKEE (reference sequence). The CDR3 loop reads CASSRRSYNEQFF. The CDR3, as DNA: TGTGCCAGCAGCCGTCGCTCCTACAATGAGCAGTTCTTC.

The chain uses TRBV4-2 and TRBJ2-4; 8 bases match TRBD1. Trimming took 1 base from V and 4 from J; bases not matched to a gene: 0. CDR3 length equals 14 residues. In germline, CDR1 is LGHNA, CDR2 YNFKEQ. CDR3 loop: CASSQGTGKNIQYF. The DNA for the CDR3 is TGTGCCAGCAGCCAAGGGACAGGGAAAAACATTCAGTACTTC.

This sequence joins TRBV10-3 and TRBJ2-3, with D possibly called TRBD1 or TRBD2 (6 bases each). Germline V gives CDR1 ENHRY, CDR2 SYGVKD. CDR3 length: 14 residues. The ends were cut back, 8 bases at V and 4 bases at J, with 16 bases in the middle. The CDR3, as DNA: TGTGCCATCGGGGGGCGGGACACCTCAGATACGCAGTATTTT. Protein: CAIGGRDTSDTQYF.

V gene TRBV5-1 combines with J gene TRBJ2-1, with 11 bases aligning to TRBD2. V dropped 3 bases and J dropped 3; count of bases not matched to a gene: 2. CDR3 length equals 15 residues. Germline V gene sequence: CDR1 SGHRS, CDR2 YFSETQ. CDR3 sequence reads: CASSCLAGGYNEQFF. CDR3 DNA sequence: TGCGCCAGCAGCTGTCTAGCGGGGGGCTACAATGAGCAGTTCTTC.

This chain uses TRBV6-5 with TRBJ2-5; possible D gene TRBD2, 6 bases. V lost 0 bases, J lost 2 bases, and 13 bases lay in between. Germline loops: CDR1 MNHEY, CDR2 SVGAGI. This CDR3 is 16 amino acids long. CDR3 bases: TGTGCCAGCAGTTACTCTAGGGCCCGGGGGCAAGAGACCCAGTACTTC. It yields the protein CASSYSRARGQETQYF.

The chain combines TRBV29-1 with TRBJ2-7; D call uncertain. V was cut by 4 bases and J by 0 bases, with 13 bases left in between. Germline V gives CDR1 SQVTM, CDR2 ANQGSEA. This CDR3 has 14 residues. DNA of the CDR3: TGCAGCGTTGGGAAATCCTTAAGCTCCTACGAGCAGTACTTC. It is translated as CSVGKSLSSYEQYF.

This clonotype was observed a few times. The J gene is TRBJ1-6, the V gene TRBV25-1; no firm D call. V gave up 3 bases and J gave up 3 bases, with 3 bases separating them. CDR1 and CDR2 from the germline V gene are MGHDK and SYGVNS. There are 13 residues in the CDR3. The CDR3: CASSEDYNSPLHF. As DNA, the CDR3 is TGTGCCAGCAGTGAGGACTATAATTCACCCCTCCACTTT.

This sequence joins TRBV6-5 and TRBJ2-5; a weak D match, TRBD2 (5 bases). This CDR3 spans 13 amino acids. The V and J ends lost 2 bases and 5 bases respectively, with 9 bases between them. CDR1 MNHEY and CDR2 SVGAGI come from the germline V gene. Here the CDR3 DNA reads TGTGCCAGCAGTTACGGACTTGAGGAGACCCAGTACTTC. Translated, it gives CASSYGLEETQYF.

This clonotype was detected only a few times. The CDR3 region has the DNA TGTGCCAGCAGTTTAATGATCAGCATATCCTACGAGCAGTACTTC. Protein sequence: CASSLMISISYEQYF. This sequence joins TRBV28 and TRBJ2-7; D call uncertain. CDR3 size: 15 residues. V was trimmed by 2 bases and J by 1 base, leaving 12 bases between them. Looked up from germline, CDR1 is MDHEN and CDR2 is SYDVKM.

The chain is built from TRBV7-8 and TRBJ1-5, with 9 bases lining up with TRBD1. In germline, CDR1 is SGHVS, CDR2 FQNEAQ. The length of the CDR3 is 16 residues. The V gene end was trimmed by 2 bases and the J gene end by 4 bases; junction bases not matched to a gene: 6. For the CDR3, the DNA is TGTGCCAGCAGCTTAAGCAGGACAGGGGTTAATCAGCCCCAGCATTTT. It yields the protein CASSLSRTGVNQPQHF.

In DNA, the CDR3 is TGTGCCAGCAGCCCTCGACCGGGACGGACATACGAGCAGTACTTC. Amino acid sequence: CASSPRPGRTYEQYF. The rearrangement uses TRBV7-2 and TRBJ2-5, with D perhaps matching TRBD1 or TRBD2 (5 bases each). The J call may not be correct, given that the DNA end is closer to TRBJ2-7. CDR1 SGHTA and CDR2 FQGNSA come from the germline V gene. CDR3 length equals 15 residues.

With respect to this clonotype: The junction differs from germline at one of its ends, possibly a read error. The chain uses TRBV4-2 and TRBJ2-7, with D possibly TRBD1 on 5 matching bases. CDR1 and CDR2 (germline): LGHNA, YNFKEQ. The CDR3 runs 15 residues. As DNA, the CDR3 is TGTACCAGCAGCCAAGTTGCTACAGGCAGCTACGAGCAGTACTTC. Its protein is CTSSQVATGSYEQYF.

The chain couples TRBV5-1 to TRBJ2-7, with 8 bases lining up with TRBD2. V was clipped by 4 bases and J by 2 bases; unmatched bases: 8. There are 15 residues in the CDR3. Per the germline V gene, CDR1 is SGHRS and CDR2 is YFSETQ. CDR3 coding DNA: TGCGCCAGCAGCACCTTTAGCGGGGAAACCTACGAGCAGTACTTC. Protein sequence: CASSTFSGETYEQYF.